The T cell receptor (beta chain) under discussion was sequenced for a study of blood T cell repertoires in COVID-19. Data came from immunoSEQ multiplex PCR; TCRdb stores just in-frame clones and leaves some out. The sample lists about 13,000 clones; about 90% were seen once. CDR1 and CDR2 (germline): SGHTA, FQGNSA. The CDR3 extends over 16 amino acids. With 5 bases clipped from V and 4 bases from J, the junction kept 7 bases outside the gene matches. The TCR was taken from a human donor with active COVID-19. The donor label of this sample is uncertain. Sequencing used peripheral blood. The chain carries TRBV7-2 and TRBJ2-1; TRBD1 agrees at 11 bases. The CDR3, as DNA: TGTGCCAGCAGCAAGGACGGGACAGGGGGATACAATGAGCAGTTCTTC. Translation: CASSKDGTGGYNEQFF.